Below, 12 T cell receptor beta chains from the same sample are listed, as sequenced in a study of blood T cell repertoires in COVID-19. Clones were read by immunoSEQ multiplex PCR, and TCRdb kept only the in-frame ones, dropping some. Here the sample spans hundreds of thousands of clones, 80% to 90% being singletons. Sequencing used PBMCs or T cells enriched from blood (not recorded which). The receptor set was obtained from a woman aged 18 to 35 who had recovered from COVID-19.

The chain links TRBV5-1 to TRBJ2-6; 10 bases match TRBD2. V was clipped by 1 base and J by 4 bases; unmatched bases: 11. Germline V gene data show CDR1 as SGHRS and CDR2 as YFSETQ. CDR3 length: 19 residues. The CDR3 reads CASSLTALAGVSGANVLTF. The DNA for the CDR3 is TGCGCCAGCAGCTTGACCGCTCTAGCGGGGGTTTCAGGGGCCAACGTCCTGACTTTC.

The sample holds one count of this clone. The chain has TRBV19 and TRBJ1-2; 8 bases line up with TRBD1. V lost 8 bases, J lost 7 bases, and 9 bases stayed unmatched. CDR3 size: 13 residues. Looked up from germline, CDR1 is LNHDA and CDR2 is SQIVND (reference sequence). DNA of the CDR3: TGTGCCAGTTTGATCGGACAGGGCAGTGGCTACACCTTC. It codes for CASLIGQGSGYTF.

This rearrangement joins TRBV7-8 to TRBJ2-1, with 7 bases lining up with TRBD1. This CDR3 region has 14 residues. The V gene's germline CDR1 is SGHVS and CDR2 FQNEAQ. V was pared by 3 bases and J by 15 bases, with 14 bases of the junction left unmatched. CDR3 sequence reads: CASSFNPPRDRPFF. As DNA, the CDR3 is TGTGCCAGCAGCTTCAACCCCCCCCGGGACAGACCGTTCTTC.

Concerning this clone: This sample includes further DNA sequences coding for the same CDR3. The rearrangement links TRBV5-1 to TRBJ1-1; possible D gene TRBD1, 6 bases. Trimming removed 0 bases from V and 1 base from J, with 7 bases in between. Looked up from germline, CDR1 is SGHRS and CDR2 is YFSETQ. This CDR3 region has 14 residues. The CDR3 region has the DNA TGCGCCAGCAGCTTGGGGACAGCGAACACTGAAGCTTTCTTT. This sequence encodes CASSLGTANTEAFF.

The genes are TRBV11-2 and TRBJ2-1, with 9 positions matching TRBD1. V was pared by 6 bases and J by 7 bases, with 7 bases of the junction left unmatched. The CDR3 length is 14 residues. CDR1 is SGHAT and CDR2 is FQNNGV in the germline V gene. The CDR3 coding sequence is TGTGCCAGCAGTCGGGACAGGGTTGCTAATGAGCAGTTCTTC. This sequence encodes CASSRDRVANEQFF.

J is TRBJ2-2 and V is TRBV28, with TRBD1 as a possible D gene (5 bases). Germline V gene lookup returns CDR1 MDHEN and CDR2 SYDVKM. Deletions cut 1 base from V and 1 base from J, with 7 bases between. CDR3 length: 15 amino acids. The CDR3 nucleotides are TGTGCCAGCAGTTTATCCGGACAGAACACCGGGGAGCTGTTTTTT. This encodes CASSLSGQNTGELFF.

The rearrangement joins TRBV5-6 to TRBJ1-1; 11 positions agree with TRBD1. CDR1 and CDR2 from the germline V gene are SGHDT and YYEEEE. The V gene end was trimmed by 4 bases and the J gene end by 4 bases; junction bases not matched to a gene: 12. This CDR3 is 17 amino acids long. The CDR3 DNA sequence: TGTGCCAGCAGCGTCGGGACAGGGGGTCCCCTGGGCACTGAAGCTTTCTTT. Residues: CASSVGTGGPLGTEAFF.

This clone is a singleton in its sample. The V gene is TRBV12-3 or TRBV12-4, the J gene TRBJ1-1; D perhaps matches TRBD1 (6 bases). Between the trimmed V and J ends, which lost 5 bases and 4 bases, there was a span of 11 bases. This CDR3 is built from 13 residues. The chain's CDR3 is CASSAGQTTEAFF. The CDR3, as DNA: TGTGCCAGCAGTGCCGGACAGACCACTGAAGCTTTCTTT.

This sequence joins TRBV7-2 and TRBJ2-3, with 13 nucleotides matching TRBD2. With 2 bases clipped from V and 5 bases from J, the junction kept 4 bases outside the gene matches. The germline V gene encodes CDR1 SGHTA and CDR2 FQGNSA. CDR3 length: 16 amino acids. The CDR3 DNA reads as TGTGCCAGCAGCTTAACACTAGCGGGGGGGCGAGATACGCAGTATTTT. Protein sequence: CASSLTLAGGRDTQYF.

The gene calls are TRBV10-2 and TRBJ1-2, with D possibly TRBD1 on 6 matching bases. V dropped 2 bases and J dropped 8 bases, with 18 bases sitting between them. Germline values: CDR1 WSHSY, CDR2 SAAADI. The CDR3 is 15 residues long. This CDR3 is CASSEIGGQPSGYTF. The DNA for the CDR3 is TGCGCCAGCAGTGAGATAGGTGGACAGCCTTCGGGCTACACCTTC.

This sequence joins TRBV28 and TRBJ2-7; 7 bases fit TRBD2. V trimming: 5 bases; J trimming: 1 base; junction bases outside the gene matches: 8. The CDR3 spans 15 residues. From germline, CDR1 is MDHEN and CDR2 SYDVKM. CDR3 coding DNA: TGTGCCAGCAGTCAGAGCGGGGCCCCATCCTACGAGCAGTACTTC. Its protein is CASSQSGAPSYEQYF.

The chain combines TRBV7-2 with TRBJ1-1; unclear D gene. With 8 bases removed from V and 3 bases from J, the gap between germline ends came to 16 bases. Germline-derived CDR1 and CDR2 are SGHTA and FQGNSA. This CDR3 spans 14 amino acids. CDR3 protein: CASARGLVDTEAFF. DNA of the CDR3: TGTGCCAGCGCCCGCGGGCTGGTGGACACTGAAGCTTTCTTT.